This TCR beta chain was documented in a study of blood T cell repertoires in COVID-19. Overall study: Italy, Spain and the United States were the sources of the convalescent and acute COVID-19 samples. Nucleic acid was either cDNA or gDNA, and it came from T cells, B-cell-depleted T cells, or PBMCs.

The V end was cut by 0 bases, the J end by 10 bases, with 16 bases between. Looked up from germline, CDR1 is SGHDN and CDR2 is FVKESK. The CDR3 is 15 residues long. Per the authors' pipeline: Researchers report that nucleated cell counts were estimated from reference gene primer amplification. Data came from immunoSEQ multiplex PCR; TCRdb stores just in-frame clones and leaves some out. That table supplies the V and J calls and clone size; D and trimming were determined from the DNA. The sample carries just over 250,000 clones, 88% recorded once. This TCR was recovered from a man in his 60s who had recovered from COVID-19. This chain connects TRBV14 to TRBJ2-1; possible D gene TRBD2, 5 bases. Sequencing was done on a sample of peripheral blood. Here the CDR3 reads CASSQETGRRREQFF. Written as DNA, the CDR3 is TGTGCCAGCAGCCAAGAAACTGGCCGGAGGCGGGAGCAGTTCTTC. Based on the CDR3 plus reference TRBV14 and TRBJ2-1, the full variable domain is EAGVTQFPSHSVIEKGQTVTLRCDPISGHDNLYWYRRVMGKEIKFLLHFVKESKQDESGMPNNRFLAERTGGTYSTLKVQPAELEDSGVYFCASSQETGRRREQFFGPGTRLTVL.